A selection of T cell receptor beta chains follows, all from one sample in a study of monozygotic twins with cystic fibrosis. Clones were read by immunoSEQ multiplex PCR, and TCRdb kept only the in-frame ones, dropping some. Of approximately 20,000 clones in the sample, roughly nine tenths were seen once. The sample was blood. These TCRs come from a girl aged 2-9 years with cystic fibrosis. Both conserved end residues are part of each CDR3. A D gene is named only where the DNA matches it firmly. Where a row states a size, it is once, few, many or the class of an expanded clone; other rows omit it.

D gene	V gene	J gene	clone size	CDR3 DNA	CDR3 protein
TRBD1	TRBV30	TRBJ1-5	NA	TGTGCCTGGAGCCGGGGACAGGGGGGTCAGCCCCAGCATTTT	CAWSRGQGGQPQHF
NA	TRBV7-9	TRBJ2-5	NA	TGTGCCAGCAGCCTCAGGGGCCAAGAGACCCAGTACTTC	CASSLRGQETQYF
NA	TRBV7-9	TRBJ2-7	NA	TGTGCCAGCAGCTTAGGGGACGGTGACTACGAGCAGTACTTC	CASSLGDGDYEQYF
NA	TRBV7-9	TRBJ1-1	NA	TGTGCCAGCACCGGGACCCCATATCGGACTGAAGCTTTCTTT	CASTGTPYRTEAFF
NA	TRBV5-1	TRBJ1-2	NA	TGCGCCAGCAGCTTGGACCAGGAGCTCTATGGCTACACCTTC	CASSLDQELYGYTF
NA	TRBV19	TRBJ2-2	NA	TGTGCCAGTAGTATAGGGGCTGGGACCGGGGAGCTGTTTTTT	CASSIGAGTGELFF
NA	TRBV19	TRBJ1-1	few	TGTGCCAGTAGTATAGCAGGGTCCACTGAAGCTTTCTTT	CASSIAGSTEAFF
NA	TRBV5-1	TRBJ1-1	NA	TGCGCCAGCAGCTTGGACAGGGTATCTGAAGCTTTCTTT	CASSLDRVSEAFF
NA	TRBV9	TRBJ2-7	NA	TGTGCCAGCAGCGTACAGGCAGGGGCCTCCTACGAGCAGTACTTC	CASSVQAGASYEQYF
NA	TRBV7-2	TRBJ1-1	NA	TGTGCCAGCAGCTCCAACATGAACACTGAAGCTTTCTTT	CASSSNMNTEAFF
TRBD1	TRBV7-2	TRBJ1-5	NA	TGTGCCAGCAGCTTAGGTGCAGGCGGGGGAGGGGGCCAGCCCCAGCATTTT	CASSLGAGGGGGQPQHF
NA	TRBV5-1	TRBJ1-1	NA	TGCGCCAGCAGCTTGGCCATGACCAATCCCGCTGAAGCTTTCTTT	CASSLAMTNPAEAFF
TRBD1	TRBV6-6	TRBJ1-5	NA	TGTGCCAGCAGTTACAGGGGCAGGGGGAATCAGCCCCAGCATTTT	CASSYRGRGNQPQHF
NA	TRBV9	TRBJ2-1	NA	TGTGCCAGCAGCGTAGAAGTCGTACCCAGCTCCTACAATGAGCAGTTCTTC	CASSVEVVPSSYNEQFF
TRBD2	TRBV4-3	TRBJ2-7	few	TGCGCCAGCAGCCAAGCAGCGGGAGCCTACGAGCAGTACTTC	CASSQAAGAYEQYF
NA	TRBV28	TRBJ1-5	NA	TGTGCCAGCAGAGCTTCCGGCGACAATCAGCCCCAGCATTTT	CASRASGDNQPQHF
TRBD2	TRBV11-1	TRBJ2-1	NA	TGTGCCAGCAGCTTCGCTAGCGGTAAGCAGTTCTTC	CASSFASGKQFF
TRBD1	TRBV19	TRBJ1-5	NA	TGTGCCAGTAGTATACCCCGACAGGGGGCTGTTCAGCCCCAGCATTTT	CASSIPRQGAVQPQHF
NA	TRBV11-2	TRBJ2-7	NA	TGTGCCAGCAGCACCCGTGGGGAGGAGCAGTACTTC	CASSTRGEEQYF
NA	TRBV11-1	TRBJ1-1	NA	TGTGCCAGCAGCACAGGCCAAGACAGCCTGGTTGACACTGAAGCTTTCTTT	CASSTGQDSLVDTEAFF
TRBD1	TRBV19	TRBJ2-1	few	TGTGCCAGTCGATACAGGGGAAATGAGCAGTTCTTC	CASRYRGNEQFF
NA	TRBV27	TRBJ1-2	NA	TGTGCCAGCAGTTTCCGTGAGGGGCCCAACTATGGCTACACCTTC	CASSFREGPNYGYTF
NA	TRBV19	TRBJ1-1	NA	TGTGCCAGTAGTCATGCAGCTAACACTGAAGCTTTCTTT	CASSHAANTEAFF
NA	TRBV7-9	TRBJ1-1	NA	TGTGCCAGCAGCTTCTCAGGGAGGACTGAAGCTTTCTTT	CASSFSGRTEAFF
NA	TRBV20-1	TRBJ2-3	NA	TGCAGTGTACGCAGCACAGATACGCAGTATTTT	CSVRSTDTQYF
NA	TRBV5-1	TRBJ2-5	NA	TGCGCCAGCAGTCACCGGACGGGTGAAGAGACCCAGTACTTC	CASSHRTGEETQYF
TRBD2	TRBV5-1	TRBJ2-7	NA	TGCGCCAGCAGCTTTACACTAGCGGGGGAACTCTCCTCCTACGAGCAGTACTTC	CASSFTLAGELSSYEQYF
NA	TRBV30	TRBJ2-7	NA	TGTGCCTGGGTTCGATGGGGGGGCGAATCCTCCTACGAGCAGTACTTC	CAWVRWGGESSYEQYF
NA	TRBV4-2	TRBJ1-1	NA	TGTGCCAGCAGTTTCCTTCTTGAGACCCAGAACACTGAAGCTTTCTTT	CASSFLLETQNTEAFF
NA	TRBV19	TRBJ1-1	once	TGTGCCACCTATGCGGGGACGAACACTGAAGCTTTCTTT	CATYAGTNTEAFF
NA	TRBV5-6	TRBJ1-4	NA	TGTGCCAGCAGCTCTCAGGCCCGTAATGAAAAACTGTTTTTT	CASSSQARNEKLFF
TRBD2	TRBV5-4	TRBJ2-3	NA	TGTGCCAGCAGCTTGTTTGGGAGGGCCTCAGATACGCAGTATTTT	CASSLFGRASDTQYF
TRBD1	TRBV7-9	TRBJ1-1	NA	TGTGCCAGCAGTCAACAGGGGTGGACTGAAGCTTTCTTT	CASSQQGWTEAFF
NA	TRBV4-1	TRBJ2-3	NA	TGCGCCAGCAGCCAAGCGGGGACAGATACGCAGTATTTT	CASSQAGTDTQYF
TRBD2	TRBV5-5	TRBJ2-7	NA	TGTGCCAGCAGCTCCGGACTAGCGACCTACGAGCAGTACTTC	CASSSGLATYEQYF